This T cell receptor beta chain was recorded in a study of CD8 T cells in Susac syndrome. Study overall: The Susac syndrome patients that were sequenced included about six with active disease and fewer than 10 in remission.

Under recently defined diagnostic criteria, the patients with Susac syndrome qualified as having definite or probable disease. FACS was used to enrich TEMRA cells, whereas the CD8+ and CD4+ T cells were obtained by negative isolation. Random hexamers were used to reverse transcribe roughly 0.5 to 1 ug of RNA. immunoSEQ multiplex PCR amplified TCR beta CDR3 across 54 Vbeta, 13 Jbeta. TCRdb reprocessed the immunoSEQ multiplex PCR reads with MiXCR, giving one entry per CDR3 protein. This table has 240,000 or so distinct CDR3 sequences, about 96% appearing once. The sequenced material came from CD4+ T cells from PBMCs. This TCR was sampled from a human donor with Susac syndrome.

CDR3 sequence: CASSPSQYKTDTQYF. CDR3 nucleotide sequence: TGTGCCAGCAGCCCCTCTCAATATAAGACAGATACGCAGTATTTT. The rearrangement uses TRBV4-2 and TRBJ2-3, with no clear D. V was trimmed by 4 bases and J by 3 bases, leaving 14 bases between them. CDR1 and CDR2 (germline): LGHNA, YNFKEQ. This CDR3 is built from 15 residues.